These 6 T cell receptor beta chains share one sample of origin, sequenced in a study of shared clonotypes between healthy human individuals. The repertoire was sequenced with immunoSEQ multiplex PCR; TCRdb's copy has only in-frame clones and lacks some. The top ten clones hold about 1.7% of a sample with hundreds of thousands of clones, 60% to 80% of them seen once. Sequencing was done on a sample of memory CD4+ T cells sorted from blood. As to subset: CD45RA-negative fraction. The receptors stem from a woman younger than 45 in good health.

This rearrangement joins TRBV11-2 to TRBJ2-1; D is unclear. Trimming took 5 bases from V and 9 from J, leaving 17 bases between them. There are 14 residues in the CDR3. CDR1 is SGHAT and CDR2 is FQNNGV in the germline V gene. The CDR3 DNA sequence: TGTGCCAGCAGCCCCGTTCCAGTTAGGTCTGAGCAGTTCTTC. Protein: CASSPVPVRSEQFF.

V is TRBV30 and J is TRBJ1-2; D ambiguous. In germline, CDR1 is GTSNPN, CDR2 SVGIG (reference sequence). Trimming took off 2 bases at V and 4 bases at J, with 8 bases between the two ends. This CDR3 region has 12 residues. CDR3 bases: TGTGCCTGGAGTCCCGCGGGCTATGGCTACACCTTC. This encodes CAWSPAGYGYTF.

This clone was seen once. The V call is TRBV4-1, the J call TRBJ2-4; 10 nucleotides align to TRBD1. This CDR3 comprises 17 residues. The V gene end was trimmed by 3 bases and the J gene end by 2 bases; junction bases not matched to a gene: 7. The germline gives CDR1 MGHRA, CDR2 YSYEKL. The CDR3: CASSQGRQGAPKNIQYF. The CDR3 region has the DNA TGCGCCAGCAGCCAGGGTAGACAGGGGGCGCCCAAAAACATTCAGTACTTC.

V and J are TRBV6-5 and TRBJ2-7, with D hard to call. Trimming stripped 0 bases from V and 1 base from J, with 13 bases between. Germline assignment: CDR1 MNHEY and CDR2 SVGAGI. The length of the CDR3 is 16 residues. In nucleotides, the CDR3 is TGTGCCAGCAGTTACTCGACGAGGACGGATTCCTACGAGCAGTACTTC. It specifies CASSYSTRTDSYEQYF.

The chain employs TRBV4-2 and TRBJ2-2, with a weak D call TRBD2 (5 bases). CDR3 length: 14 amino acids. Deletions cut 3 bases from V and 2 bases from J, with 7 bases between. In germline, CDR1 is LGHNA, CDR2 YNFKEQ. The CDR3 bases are TGTGCCAGCAGCCAGGACTTCAACACCGGGGAGCTGTTTTTT. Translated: CASSQDFNTGELFF.

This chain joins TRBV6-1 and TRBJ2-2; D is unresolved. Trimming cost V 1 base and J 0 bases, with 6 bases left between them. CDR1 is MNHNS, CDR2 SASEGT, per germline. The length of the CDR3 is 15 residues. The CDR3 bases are TGTGCCAGCAGTGAAGGCCCTACGAACACCGGGGAGCTGTTTTTT. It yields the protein CASSEGPTNTGELFF.